This T cell receptor (beta chain) emerged from a study of STAT5B mutations in CD4+ large granular lymphocyte leukemia. Whole-study context: Healthy donors showed HLA-associated enrichment of the CDR3 'QG' motif.

Clones were sequenced by immunoSEQ multiplex PCR, and TCRdb holds only the in-frame ones, with some missing. The sample yields approximately 24,000 clones, more than 60% seen once. This clone was detected once. This receptor was taken from a human donor in good health. Sequencing input: CD4+ T cells from blood buffy coats.

In nucleotides, the CDR3 is TGCGCCAGCAGCCAAAGGCACACTTGGGGTTCCGGGGAGCTGTTTTTT. Translated, it gives CASSQRHTWGSGELFF. The chain carries TRBV4-1 and TRBJ2-2, with unresolved D. The germline V and J ends were trimmed by 2 bases and 6 bases, with 16 bases remaining between them. The CDR3 extends over 16 amino acids. Germline CDR1 and CDR2: MGHRA and YSYEKL.